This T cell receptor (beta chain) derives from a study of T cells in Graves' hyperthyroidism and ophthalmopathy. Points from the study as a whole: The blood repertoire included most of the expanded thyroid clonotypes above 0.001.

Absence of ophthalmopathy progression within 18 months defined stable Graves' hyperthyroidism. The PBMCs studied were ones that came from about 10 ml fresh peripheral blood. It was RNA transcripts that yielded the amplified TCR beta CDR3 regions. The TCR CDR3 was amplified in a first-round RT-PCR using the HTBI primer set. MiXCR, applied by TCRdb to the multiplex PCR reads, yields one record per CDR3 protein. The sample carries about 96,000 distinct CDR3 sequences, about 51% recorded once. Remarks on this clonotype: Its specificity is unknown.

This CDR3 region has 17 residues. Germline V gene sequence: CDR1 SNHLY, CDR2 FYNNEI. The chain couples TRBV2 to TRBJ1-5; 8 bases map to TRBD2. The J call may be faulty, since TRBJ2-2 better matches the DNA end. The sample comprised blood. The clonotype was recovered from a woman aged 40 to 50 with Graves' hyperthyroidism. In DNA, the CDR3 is TGTGCCAGCAGTGATCGAGGGACTAGTGTCAGGACCGGGGAGCTGTTTTTT. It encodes CASSDRGTSVRTGELFF.